This T cell receptor (beta chain) emerged from a study of identical twins. This clonotype has just a few counts. Unique molecular identifiers were present on the cDNA, which also gained a universal primer site by template switching. Via MiXCR, TCRdb re-called the 5' RACE reads, giving one row per CDR3 protein. Found here are 1.5 million to 2 million distinct CDR3 sequences, under 35% of them singletons; the top ten hold 0.27%. The V gene's germline CDR1 is SQVTM and CDR2 ANQGSEA. The J segment lost 4 bases and the V segment lost 0 bases, leaving 8 bases of the junction unmatched. The CDR3 has 15 residues.

The clonotype comes from a newborn girl in good health. Sample: cord blood. The chain employs TRBV29-1 and TRBJ1-2; 7 bases align to TRBD1. CDR3 loop: CSVEDHPGGGYGYTF. For the CDR3, the DNA is TGCAGCGTTGAAGATCATCCAGGGGGGGGCTATGGCTACACCTTC.